The present TCR beta chain was sequenced within a study of response to subunit inactivated influenza vaccine (dated by TCRdb to between 2017 and 2018). Turning to the overall study: To follow how T cells responded to a trivalent subunit inactivated influenza vaccine, the researchers relied on deep quantitative profiling of the T cell receptor repertoire. Points the paper makes about the study in general: According to the authors, only a limited number of new T cells may be recruited by each seasonal influenza vaccination.

At least ten counts were recorded for this clonotype. Its cognate antigen has yet to be identified. The record has no base qualities; no much larger clone is one base away. CDR1 and CDR2 were assigned from the germline V gene as SGHRS and YFSETQ. The CDR3 runs 14 amino acids, cysteine and phenylalanine included. Only the CDR3 part of the read is kept: 42 bases, read in frame from the first base. Relative to germline, V is 4 bases shorter and J is 4 bases shorter, with 12 bases between their ends. Library creation used RT-PCR. TCRdb records Illumina HiSeq 2500 as the sequencer. TCRdb passed the public sequencing reads through fastp at Q25 and MiXCR, retaining productive beta sequences. Duplicate CDR3 protein sequences are folded into a single record with the most common DNA and genes. Within this sample are about 570,000 distinct CDR3 sequences, with around 11% of them counted one time only. The ten largest clones take up 11% of the sample.

The sample was also reused in another study, on T cells expressing NK-cell markers. As described in the second report: TCR beta cDNA libraries were prepared using 5'RACE template switching, which introduced a universal primer site and unique molecular identifiers. About 8 donors provided sorted CD3+CD56+NKG2C+, CD3+CD56+NKG2C- and CD3+CD56-NKG2C+ T-cell subsets, whose TCR beta-chain repertoires were profiled. Of the eight sequenced donors, seven were found to be HCMV-seropositive and one was found to be HCMV-seronegative. To restrict sorting to alphabetaTCR-expressing T cells, an anti-gammadeltaTCR antibody was added in several experiments. In over five donors, the dominant CD3+CD56+NKG2C+ clonotypes were found to rank among the top 10 CD8+ clonotypes and to make up roughly 1.0-7.0% of CD8+ T cells. Those dominant clonotypes were again the most abundant among CD3+CD56-NKG2C+ cells in a few donors, at roughly 25-65%. It remained unclear whether the expanded NKG2C-expressing T cell clones were specific for HCMV antigens. The study sequenced eight donors, all healthy volunteers chosen at random: three men and five women. HCMV serostatus was determined by detecting HCMV-specific IgG in serum with a commercial ELISA kit. Peripheral blood mononuclear cells were isolated from blood by Ficoll density gradient centrifugation. For six donors, unsorted PBMC were also used to sequence bulk peripheral blood T-cell repertoires. Priming for cDNA synthesis came from the TCR beta constant segment, and two successive PCR amplification steps followed. Libraries were sequenced as 2 x 150 bp reads on Illumina HiSeq 2000/2500, MiSeq or NextSeq. Reads were demultiplexed and grouped by UMI with MIGEC, and clonotypes were assembled and quantified with MiTCR. Only TCR cDNA sequences supported by at least two reads were kept to exclude erroneous sequences. The tcR package was used for downstream repertoire analysis, and clonotypes were matched across fractions by CDR3 nucleotide sequence plus V segment. VDJmatch was used to annotate antigen specificity against VDJdb, with one amino acid substitution in CDR3 permitted.

This specimen consisted of PBMCs from blood, obtained on the day of vaccination. The chain employs TRBV5-1 and TRBJ2-1; D gene: possibly TRBD2, on 5 matching bases. The TCR was taken from a man over 45 who received an inactivated influenza vaccine. Donor details come from another sample of the same person, matched by shared clones. The base sequence is TGCGCCAGCAGCGAGGACTTGGGGTACAATGAGCAGTTCTTC. Translation gives CASSEDLGYNEQFF.